This passage covers 6 T cell receptor beta chains from one sample sequenced in a study of T cell repertoires in cytomegalovirus infection. TCRdb fed the reads into MiXCR, producing one record per CDR3 protein. Found here are more than 250,000 distinct CDR3 sequences, roughly 15% of them singletons; the top ten hold 8.8%. Sequencing input: PBMCs. The receptors originated from a human donor in good health (CMV status not recorded). Some clones in this sample may be carry-over from other donors' samples.

The chain has TRBV7-9 and TRBJ1-2; D gene unclear. Trimming shortened V by 3 bases and J by 3 bases, and 8 bases separated the two germline ends. CDR3 length: 13 residues. Germline V gene lookup returns CDR1 SEHNR and CDR2 FQNEAQ (reference sequence). Written as DNA, the CDR3 is TGTGCCAGCAGCTTCATTTCTGACTATGGCTACACCTTC. Its translation is CASSFISDYGYTF. Together with reference TRBV7-9 and TRBJ1-2, the CDR3 gives the full variable domain: DTGVSQNPRHKITKRGQNVTFRCDPISEHNRLYWYRQTLGQGPEFLTYFQNEAQLEKSRLLSDRFSAERPKGSFSTLEIQRTEQGDSAMYLCASSFISDYGYTFGSGTRLTVV.

This chain joins TRBV28 and TRBJ2-2; a weak D match, TRBD1 (6 bases). The ends were cut back, 3 bases at V and 7 bases at J, with 9 bases in the middle. The CDR3 is 13 residues long. Germline V lookup: CDR1 MDHEN, CDR2 SYDVKM. CDR3 in amino acids: CASSLDSHGELFF. CDR3 bases: TGTGCCAGCAGTTTGGACAGCCACGGGGAGCTGTTTTTT.

The V gene is TRBV14, the J gene TRBJ2-5; no reliable D call. Germline V gene data show CDR1 as SGHDN and CDR2 as FVKESK. V shed 6 bases and J shed 2 bases, with 10 bases lying between them. The CDR3 is 13 amino acids. CDR3 amino acids: CASSHWEQETQYF. CDR3 in DNA: TGTGCCAGCAGTCATTGGGAACAAGAGACCCAGTACTTC. Supplemented by reference TRBV14 and TRBJ2-5, the full variable domain reads EAGVTQFPSHSVIEKGQTVTLRCDPISGHDNLYWYRRVMGKEIKFLLHFVKESKQDESGMPNNRFLAERTGGTYSTLKVQPAELEDSGVYFCASSHWEQETQYFGPGTRLLVL.

As regards this clonotype: A much more abundant neighbour one base away suggests this may be a read error. The chain carries TRBV27 and TRBJ2-2; 9 nucleotides align to TRBD1. The CDR3 has 16 residues. Germline V CDR1 and CDR2: MNHEY, SMNVEV (reference sequence). The CDR3 protein is CASSGYGTGHTGELCF. The CDR3 DNA reads TGTGCCAGCAGTGGCTACGGGACAGGGCACACCGGGGAGCTGTGTTTT.

The chain couples TRBV4-3 to TRBJ2-5; D gene unclear. In germline, CDR1 is LGHNA, CDR2 YSLEER. This CDR3 region has 16 residues. The ends were cut back, 0 bases at V and 4 bases at J, with 15 bases in the middle. CDR3 bases: TGCGCCAGCAGCCAAGATCGTTGGGGTTTAGGAGAGACCCAGTACTTC. It is translated as CASSQDRWGLGETQYF.

This clonotype was picked up many times. In DNA form, the CDR3 reads TGTGCCAGCAGTTACGGCCATATTGTCTCCGGAAATGAGCAGTTCTTC. It specifies CASSYGHIVSGNEQFF. This sequence joins TRBV6-2 or TRBV6-3 and TRBJ2-1; D gene ambiguous. The CDR3 runs 16 residues. The V end was cut by 2 bases, the J end by 7 bases, with 18 bases between. The V gene's germline CDR1 is MNHEY and CDR2 SVGEGT.